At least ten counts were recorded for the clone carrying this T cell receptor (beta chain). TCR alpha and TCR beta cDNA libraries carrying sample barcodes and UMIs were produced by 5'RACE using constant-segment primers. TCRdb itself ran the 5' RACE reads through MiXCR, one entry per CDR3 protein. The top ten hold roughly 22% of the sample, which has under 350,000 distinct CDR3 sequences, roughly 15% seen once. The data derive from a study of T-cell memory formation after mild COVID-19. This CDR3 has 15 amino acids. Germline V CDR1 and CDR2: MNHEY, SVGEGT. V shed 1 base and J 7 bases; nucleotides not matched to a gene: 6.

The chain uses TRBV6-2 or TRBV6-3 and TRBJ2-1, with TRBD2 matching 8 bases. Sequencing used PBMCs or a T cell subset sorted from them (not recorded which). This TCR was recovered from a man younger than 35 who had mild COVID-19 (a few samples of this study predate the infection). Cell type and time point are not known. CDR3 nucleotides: TGTGCCAGCAGTTACTATGACGGGGGGGGAAATGAGCAGTTCTTC. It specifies CASSYYDGGGNEQFF.